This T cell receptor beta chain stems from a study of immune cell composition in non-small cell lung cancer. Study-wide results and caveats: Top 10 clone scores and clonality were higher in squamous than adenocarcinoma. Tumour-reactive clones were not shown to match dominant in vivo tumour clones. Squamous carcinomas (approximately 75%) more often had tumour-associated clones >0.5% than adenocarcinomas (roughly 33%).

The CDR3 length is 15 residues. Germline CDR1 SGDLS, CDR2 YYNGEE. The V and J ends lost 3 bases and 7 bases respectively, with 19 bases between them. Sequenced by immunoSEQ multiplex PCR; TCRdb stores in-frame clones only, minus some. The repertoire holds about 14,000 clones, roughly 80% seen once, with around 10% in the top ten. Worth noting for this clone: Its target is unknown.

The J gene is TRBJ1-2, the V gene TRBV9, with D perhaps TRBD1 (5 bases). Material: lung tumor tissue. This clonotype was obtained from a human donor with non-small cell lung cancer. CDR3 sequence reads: CASSGTGQGGFGYTF. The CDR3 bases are TGTGCCAGCAGCGGAACCGGTCAGGGCGGCTTTGGCTACACCTTC.